This TCR delta chain was observed in a study of gamma-delta T cells after stem cell transplantation. TCRdb processed the RT-PCR reads again with the CATT caller. The table includes about 11,000 delta-chain clones, less than 50% detected once. There are 14 residues in the CDR3. The germline V gene encodes CDR1 GEAIGNYY and CDR2 EKD. The ends lost 4 bases at V and 4 bases at J; junction bases unmatched: 6. With respect to this clone: A single base separates this from a much larger clone, so it may be a read error.

Sequencing input: gamma-delta T cells. The J gene is TRDJ1, the V gene TRDV2; the match to TRDD3 covers 9 bases. The clonotype comes from a human donor. It is not recorded whose cells these are; they may come from a transplant donor. This CDR3 is CACETLGGYDKLIF. CDR3 coding DNA: TGTGCCTGTGAGACGCTTGGGGGATACGATAAACTCATCTTT.